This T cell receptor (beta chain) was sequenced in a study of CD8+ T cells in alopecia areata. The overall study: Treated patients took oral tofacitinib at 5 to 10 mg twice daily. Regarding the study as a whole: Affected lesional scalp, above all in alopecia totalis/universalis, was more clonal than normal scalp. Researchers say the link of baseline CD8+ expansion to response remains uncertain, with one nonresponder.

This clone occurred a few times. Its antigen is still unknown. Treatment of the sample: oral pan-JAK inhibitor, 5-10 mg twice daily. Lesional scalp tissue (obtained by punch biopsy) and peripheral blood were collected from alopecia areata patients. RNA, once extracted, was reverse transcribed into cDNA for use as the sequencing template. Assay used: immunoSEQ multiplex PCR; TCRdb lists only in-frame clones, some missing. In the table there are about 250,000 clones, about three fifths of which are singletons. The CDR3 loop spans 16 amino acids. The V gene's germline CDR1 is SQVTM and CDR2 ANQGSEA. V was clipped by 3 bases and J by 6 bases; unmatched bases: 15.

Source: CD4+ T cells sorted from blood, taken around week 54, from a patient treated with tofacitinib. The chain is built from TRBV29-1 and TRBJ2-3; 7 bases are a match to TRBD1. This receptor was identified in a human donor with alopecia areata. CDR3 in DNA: TGCAGCGTTGACCCGACAGGGTTGAGGGGCAGTGATACGCAGTATTTT. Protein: CSVDPTGLRGSDTQYF.